The 8 T cell receptor beta chains in this list originate from one sample, sequenced in a study of T cell clonotyping in hematopoietic cell transplantation. Libraries were prepared by immunoSEQ multiplex PCR; TCRdb keeps only in-frame clonotypes and omits some of them. The sample shows 35,000 to 45,000 clones, 95% of them seen only once. As to time point: recipient sample about 28 days before transplant, after cytoreduction. The input for sequencing was peripheral blood mononuclear cells, taken before stem cell transplant. All receptors derive from a man aged 35 to 55 with chronic myeloid leukemia. Some clones in this sample may be carry-over from other donors' samples.

V and J are TRBV7-3 and TRBJ2-5; TRBD2 might be the D (5 bases). The CDR3 has 15 residues. Germline V lookup: CDR1 SGHTA, CDR2 FQGTGA. The ends were cut back, 5 bases at V and 1 base at J, with 14 bases in the middle. CDR3 DNA: TGTGCCAGCAGCCCTAGGAGGCAGAGCCAAGAGACCCAGTACTTC. It encodes CASSPRRQSQETQYF.

The rearrangement uses TRBV10-1 and TRBJ1-6; the D is unclear. V gave up 4 bases and J gave up 7 bases, with 20 bases separating them. CDR1 and CDR2 (germline): WNHNN, SYGVQD (reference sequence). CDR3 length: 17 residues. In nucleotides, the CDR3 is TGCGCCAGCAGTGGACCAATACCCTCAGAAGAGAATTCACCCCTCCACTTT. It specifies CASSGPIPSEENSPLHF.

The genes are TRBV5-4 and TRBJ1-6; D is unresolved. CDR3 size: 14 residues. V lost 0 bases, J lost 7 bases, and 8 bases lay in between. CDR1 is SGHNT and CDR2 is YYREEE in the germline V gene (reference sequence). CDR3 protein: CASSLGGSNSPLHF. In nucleotides, the CDR3 is TGTGCCAGCAGCTTGGGGGGTAGCAATTCACCCCTCCACTTT. Full variable domain (outside the CDR3, taken from reference TRBV5-4 and TRBJ1-6): ETGVTQSPTHLIKTRGQQVTLRCSSQSGHNTVSWYQQALGQGPQFIFQYYREEENGRGNFPPRFSGLQFPNYSSELNVNALELDDSALYLCASSLGGSNSPLHFGNGTRLTVT.

This clone has only one observation. This chain joins TRBV28 and TRBJ1-5; D unresolved. V was pared by 7 bases and J by 5 bases, with 15 bases between. Germline assignment: CDR1 MDHEN and CDR2 SYDVKM. This CDR3 spans 14 amino acids. The CDR3 is CASKSPASHQPQHF. In DNA form, the CDR3 reads TGTGCCAGCAAAAGCCCGGCCTCCCATCAGCCCCAGCATTTT.

The chain joins TRBV30 to TRBJ1-2; 7 bases map to TRBD1. The CDR3 is 14 residues long. Germline V gene sequence: CDR1 GTSNPN, CDR2 SVGIG (reference sequence). With V trimmed by 8 bases and J by 3 bases, 12 bases remained unmatched. CDR3 bases: TGTGCCCTCCCCCCGACAGGGAACTACTATGGCTACACCTTC. Translating it yields CALPPTGNYYGYTF.

The chain joins TRBV9 to TRBJ2-6; no clear D gene. The CDR3 is 16 amino acids. CDR1 and CDR2 (germline): SGDLS, YYNGEE. Deletions cut 0 bases from V and 0 bases from J, with 7 bases between. CDR3 bases: TGTGCCAGCAGCGTAGCCCGGCACTCTGGGGCCAACGTCCTGACTTTC. Its protein is CASSVARHSGANVLTF.

The chain employs TRBV4-1 and TRBJ2-7, with TRBD2 identical over 8 bases. In germline, CDR1 is MGHRA, CDR2 YSYEKL. The junction had 4 bases not matched to a gene; V was cut back by 2 bases and J by 4 bases. The CDR3 runs to 14 residues. The CDR3 DNA reads TGCGCCAGCAGCCAACCGAGCGGGGGTTACGAGCAGTACTTC. Its protein product is CASSQPSGGYEQYF.

A single count supports this clone. The gene calls are TRBV6-6 and TRBJ1-5, with unresolved D. Germline CDR1 and CDR2: MNHNY and SVGAGI (reference sequence). CDR3 length: 14 residues. V was pared by 7 bases and J by 7 bases, with 17 bases between. CDR3 residues: CASKKQKYAQPQHF. The CDR3 DNA is TGTGCCAGCAAGAAACAGAAATATGCCCAGCCCCAGCATTTT.